The rows below give T cell receptor beta chains drawn from one sample of a study of naive and memory T cell subsets. TCRdb analysed the UMI-ligation and nested PCR reads with MiXCR anew, one entry per CDR3 protein. Among approximately 140,000 distinct CDR3 sequences, roughly a fifth were seen once, and the ten largest hold more than 0.6%. Specimen: naive CD8+ T cells from blood. These receptors all come from a human donor in good health. Both conserved end residues are part of each CDR3. A D gene is named only where the DNA matches it firmly. Where a row states a size, it is once, few, many or the class of an expanded clone; other rows omit it.

J gene | clone size | V gene | D gene | CDR3 DNA | CDR3 protein
TRBJ2-7 | - | TRBV4-1 | - | TGCGCCAGCAGCCAAGTGGCAGGGGCAAGCTCCTACGAGCAGTACTTC | CASSQVAGASSYEQYF
TRBJ1-5 | - | TRBV7-9 | - | TGTGCCAGCAGCGACTCCCCGGGACGGACACCCCAGCATTTT | CASSDSPGRTPQHF
TRBJ2-2 | - | TRBV27 | - | TGTGCCAGCAGTTTTATCTCGGAGGGGGCAAGGACCTGGGAGCTGTTTTTT | CASSFISEGARTWELFF
TRBJ1-6 | few | TRBV9 | - | TGTGCCAGCAGCGTAGTAGGTAGGGGCAGGGTGAGCTCCTATAATTCACCCCTCCACTTT | CASSVVGRGRVSSYNSPLHF
TRBJ2-7 | - | TRBV7-6 | - | TGTGCCAGCAGCCCCCCCGTTGAAGGGGGCTACGAGCAGTACTTC | CASSPPVEGGYEQYF
TRBJ2-1 | - | TRBV6-1 | - | TGTGCCAGCAGTGACCGGGACGGAGGTTTAGATGAGCAGTTCTTC | CASSDRDGGLDEQFF
TRBJ2-7 | - | TRBV4-3 | - | TGCGCCAGCAGCCAAGATAGGCAGGGGCCCTACGAGCAGTACTTC | CASSQDRQGPYEQYF
TRBJ2-3 | few | TRBV11-2 | - | TGTGCCAGCAGCTGGCGAAGGGGAGGCACAGATACGCAGTATTTT | CASSWRRGGTDTQYF
TRBJ2-1 | - | TRBV20-1 | - | TGCAGTGCTAATTACGGAGGACGGGAGCAGTTCTTC | CSANYGGREQFF
TRBJ2-7 | - | TRBV28 | TRBD1 | TGTGCCAGCAGTTTATTGGCAGGGGGCTACGAGCAGTACTTC | CASSLLAGGYEQYF
TRBJ2-1 | few | TRBV7-9 | - | TGTGCCAGCAGCTTAAGACTGCTAGGTGGGGAGTTCTTC | CASSLRLLGGEFF
TRBJ2-7 | - | TRBV11-2 | - | TGTGCCAGCAGCTTAGAGGCGGGAACTAACTACGAGCAGTACTTC | CASSLEAGTNYEQYF
TRBJ2-1 | few | TRBV27 | - | TGTGCCAGCAGGCCCGGGACTTCAGGAGGGCAGTTCTTC | CASRPGTSGGQFF
TRBJ2-1 | - | TRBV29-1 | - | TGCAGCGTTGTTGAGACAAATGGGGGTGATGAGCAGTTCTTC | CSVVETNGGDEQFF
TRBJ1-2 | few | TRBV5-5 | - | TGTGCCAGCAGCTTGGAGTTTGCTGACTATGGCTACACCTTC | CASSLEFADYGYTF
TRBJ1-5 | - | TRBV2 | - | TGTGCCAGCAGTGAAGCGCTTCCCCAGGATCAGCCCCAGCATTTT | CASSEALPQDQPQHF
TRBJ1-5 | few | TRBV12-3/TRBV12-4 | - | TGTGCCAGCAGCGACTACGAAGGACGGAGCTGGGAGGAGCCCCAGCATTTT | CASSDYEGRSWEEPQHF
TRBJ2-2 | - | TRBV6-1 | TRBD2 | TGTGCCAGCGATCATCCAGCGGGAGGATCCGGGGAGCTGTTTTTT | CASDHPAGGSGELFF
TRBJ2-1 | - | TRBV3-1 | TRBD2 | TGTGCCAGCAGCCAAGTGGCGAGCGGGAGGGCCGGCAGCTCCTACAATGAGCAGTTCTTC | CASSQVASGRAGSSYNEQFF
TRBJ2-6 | few | TRBV27 | - | TGTGCCAGCAGTACCGGACAGAGCTCTGGGGCCAACGTCCTGACTTTC | CASSTGQSSGANVLTF
TRBJ2-7 | few | TRBV7-2 | - | TGTGCCAGCAGCTTACCCGAGGAGGGGATTTACGAGCAGTACTTC | CASSLPEEGIYEQYF
TRBJ2-5 | few | TRBV24-1 | - | TGTGCCACCAGTGAGGCGAGGGGTTGGGGGACGGAGACCCAGTACTTC | CATSEARGWGTETQYF